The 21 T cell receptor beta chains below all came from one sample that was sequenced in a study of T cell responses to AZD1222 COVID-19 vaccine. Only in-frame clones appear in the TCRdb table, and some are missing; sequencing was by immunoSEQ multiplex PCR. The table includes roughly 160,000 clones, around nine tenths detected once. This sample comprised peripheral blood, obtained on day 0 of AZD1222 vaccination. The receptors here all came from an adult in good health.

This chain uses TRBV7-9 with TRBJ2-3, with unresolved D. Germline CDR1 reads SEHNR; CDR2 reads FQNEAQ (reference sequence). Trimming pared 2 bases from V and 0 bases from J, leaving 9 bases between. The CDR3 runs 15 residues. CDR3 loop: CASSLLGTSTDTQYF. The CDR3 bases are TGTGCCAGCAGCTTACTAGGAACTAGCACAGATACGCAGTATTTT.

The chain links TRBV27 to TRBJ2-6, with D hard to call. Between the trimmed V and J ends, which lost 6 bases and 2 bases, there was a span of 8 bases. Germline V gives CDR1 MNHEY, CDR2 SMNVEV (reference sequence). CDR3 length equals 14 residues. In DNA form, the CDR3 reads TGTGCCAGCAGCCAATTCGCTGGGGCCAACGTCCTGACTTTC. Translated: CASSQFAGANVLTF.

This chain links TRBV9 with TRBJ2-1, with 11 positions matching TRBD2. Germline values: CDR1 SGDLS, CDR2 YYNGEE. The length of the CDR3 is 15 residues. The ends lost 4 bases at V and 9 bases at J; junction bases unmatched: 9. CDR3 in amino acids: CASSSRGLAVGEQFF. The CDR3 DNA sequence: TGTGCCAGCAGCTCAAGGGGACTAGCGGTGGGTGAGCAGTTCTTC.

The CDR3 nucleotides are TGCGCCAGCAGCGATCGACCGAGGAACACTGAAGCTTTCTTT. It translates to CASSDRPRNTEAFF. The chain joins TRBV5-1 to TRBJ1-1; D not resolved. In germline, CDR1 is SGHRS, CDR2 YFSETQ. V lost 4 bases, J lost 1 base, and 11 bases lay in between. The length of the CDR3 is 14 residues.

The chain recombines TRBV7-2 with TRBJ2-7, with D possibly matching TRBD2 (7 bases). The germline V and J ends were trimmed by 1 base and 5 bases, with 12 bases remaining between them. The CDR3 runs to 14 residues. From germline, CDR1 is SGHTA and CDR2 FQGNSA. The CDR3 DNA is TGTGCCAGCAGCTTAGATACAGGGAGGGACGAGCAGTACTTC. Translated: CASSLDTGRDEQYF.

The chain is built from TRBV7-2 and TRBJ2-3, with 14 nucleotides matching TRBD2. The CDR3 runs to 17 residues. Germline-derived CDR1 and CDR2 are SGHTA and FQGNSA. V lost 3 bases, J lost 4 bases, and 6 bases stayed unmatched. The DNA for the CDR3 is TGTGCCAGCAGCTTTGGGACTAGCGGGAGTATCGCAGATACGCAGTATTTT. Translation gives CASSFGTSGSIADTQYF. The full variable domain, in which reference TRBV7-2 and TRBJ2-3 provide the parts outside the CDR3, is GAGVSQSPSNKVTEKGKDVELRCDPISGHTALYWYRQSLGQGLEFLIYFQGNSAPDKSGLPSDRFSAERTGGSVSTLTIQRTQQEDSAVYLCASSFGTSGSIADTQYFGPGTRLTVL.

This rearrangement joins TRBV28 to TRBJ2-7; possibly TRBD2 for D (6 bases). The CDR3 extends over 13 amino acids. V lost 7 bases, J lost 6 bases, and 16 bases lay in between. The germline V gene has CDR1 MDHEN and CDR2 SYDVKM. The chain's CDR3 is CASTPGGLSEQYF. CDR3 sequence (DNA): TGTGCCAGCACCCCCGGAGGGCTTAGCGAGCAGTACTTC.

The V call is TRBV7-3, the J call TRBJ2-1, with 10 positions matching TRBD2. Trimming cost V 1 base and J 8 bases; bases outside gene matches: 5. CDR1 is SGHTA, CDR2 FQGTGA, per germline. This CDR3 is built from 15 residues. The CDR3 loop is CASSLMASGSDEQFF. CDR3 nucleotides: TGTGCCAGCAGCTTAATGGCTAGCGGGAGCGATGAGCAGTTCTTC.

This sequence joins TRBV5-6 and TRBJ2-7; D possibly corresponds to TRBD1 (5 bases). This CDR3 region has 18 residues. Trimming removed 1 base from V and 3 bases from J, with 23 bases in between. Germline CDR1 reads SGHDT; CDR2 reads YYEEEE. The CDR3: CASSLRVTGAVEYYEQYF. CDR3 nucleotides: TGTGCCAGCAGCTTGAGGGTAACAGGAGCTGTAGAATACTACGAGCAGTACTTC.

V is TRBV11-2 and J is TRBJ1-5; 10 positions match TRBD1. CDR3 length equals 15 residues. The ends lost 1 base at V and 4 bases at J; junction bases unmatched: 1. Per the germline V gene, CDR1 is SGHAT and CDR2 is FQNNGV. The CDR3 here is CASSLGTGGNQPQHF. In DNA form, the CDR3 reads TGTGCCAGCAGCTTAGGGACAGGGGGTAATCAGCCCCAGCATTTT.

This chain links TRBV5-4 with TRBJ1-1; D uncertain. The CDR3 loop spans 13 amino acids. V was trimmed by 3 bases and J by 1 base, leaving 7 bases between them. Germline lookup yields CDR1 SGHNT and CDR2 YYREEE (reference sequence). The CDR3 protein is CASSWATNTEAFF. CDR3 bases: TGTGCCAGCAGCTGGGCTACGAACACTGAAGCTTTCTTT.

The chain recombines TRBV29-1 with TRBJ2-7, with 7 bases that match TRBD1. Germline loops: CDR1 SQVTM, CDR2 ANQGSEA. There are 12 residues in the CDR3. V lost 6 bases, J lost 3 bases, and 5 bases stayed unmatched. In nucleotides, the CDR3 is TGCAGCGTCCAGACAGGGCACTACGAGCAGTACTTC. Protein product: CSVQTGHYEQYF.

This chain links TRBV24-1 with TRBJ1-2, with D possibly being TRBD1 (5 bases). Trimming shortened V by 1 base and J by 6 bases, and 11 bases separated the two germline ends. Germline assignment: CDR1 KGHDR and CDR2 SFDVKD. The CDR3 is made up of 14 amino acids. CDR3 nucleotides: TGTGCCACCAGTGATTTCCTGGGGGTGGATGGCTACACCTTC. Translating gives CATSDFLGVDGYTF.

The CDR3 region has the DNA TGCGCCAGCAGCCCGTACACCGGGAGCCCGGGTGAAAAACTGTTTTTT. Translated, it gives CASSPYTGSPGEKLFF. The V gene is TRBV4-1, the J gene TRBJ1-4; the D is unclear. There are 16 residues in the CDR3. Trimming stripped 4 bases from V and 7 bases from J, with 19 bases between. Germline lookup yields CDR1 MGHRA and CDR2 YSYEKL.

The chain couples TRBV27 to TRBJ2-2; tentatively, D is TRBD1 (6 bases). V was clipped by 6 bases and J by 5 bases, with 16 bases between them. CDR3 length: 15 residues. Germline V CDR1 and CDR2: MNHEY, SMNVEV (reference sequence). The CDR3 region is CASSPVGARTGELFF. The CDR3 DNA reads TGTGCCAGCAGCCCAGTGGGGGCGAGGACCGGGGAGCTGTTTTTT.

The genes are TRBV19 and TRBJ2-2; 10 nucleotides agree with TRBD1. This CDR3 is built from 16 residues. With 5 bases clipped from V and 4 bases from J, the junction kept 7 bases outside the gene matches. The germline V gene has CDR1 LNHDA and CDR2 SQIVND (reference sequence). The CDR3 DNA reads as TGTGCCAGTAGTCCGGGACAGGGGTCTTTCACCGGGGAGCTGTTTTTT. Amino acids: CASSPGQGSFTGELFF.

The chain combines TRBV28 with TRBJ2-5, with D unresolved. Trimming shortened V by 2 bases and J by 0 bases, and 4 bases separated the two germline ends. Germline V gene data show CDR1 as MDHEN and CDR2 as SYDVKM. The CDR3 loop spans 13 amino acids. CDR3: CASSLRYQETQYF. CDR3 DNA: TGTGCCAGCAGTTTAAGGTACCAAGAGACCCAGTACTTC.

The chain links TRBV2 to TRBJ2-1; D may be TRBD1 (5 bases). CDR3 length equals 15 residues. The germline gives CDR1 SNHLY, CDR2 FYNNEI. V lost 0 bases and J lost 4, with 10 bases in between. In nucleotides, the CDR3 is TGTGCCAGCAGTGAAGCCCGGAACAGGTACAATGAGCAGTTCTTC. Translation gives CASSEARNRYNEQFF.

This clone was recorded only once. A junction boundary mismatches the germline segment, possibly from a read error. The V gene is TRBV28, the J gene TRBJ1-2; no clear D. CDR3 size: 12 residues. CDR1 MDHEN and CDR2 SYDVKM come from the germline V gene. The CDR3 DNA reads TGTGCCAGCAGTTTAGATAGCTATGGCTACATCTTC. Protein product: CASSLDSYGYIF.

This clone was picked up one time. CDR3 amino acids: CASSLQGVDQPQHF. The CDR3 region has the DNA TGTGCCAGCAGCTTACAGGGGGTTGATCAGCCCCAGCATTTT. The chain combines TRBV5-4 with TRBJ1-5; TRBD1 aligns across 8 bases. This CDR3 region has 14 residues. Germline V gene sequence: CDR1 SGHNT, CDR2 YYREEE (reference sequence). V gave up 2 bases and J gave up 5 bases; unmatched junction bases: 3.

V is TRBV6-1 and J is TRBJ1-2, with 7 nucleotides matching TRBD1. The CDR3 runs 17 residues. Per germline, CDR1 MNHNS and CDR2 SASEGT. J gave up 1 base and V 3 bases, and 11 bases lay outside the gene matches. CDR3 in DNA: TGTGCCAGCAGTGACAGGACAGGTGCCGGGTATAACTATGGCTACACCTTC. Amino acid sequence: CASSDRTGAGYNYGYTF.